The present T cell receptor (beta chain) was sequenced within a study of radiation and T cells in renal cell carcinoma. The sample holds a few counts of this clone. Antigen specificity is unknown. The time point was: blood 4 weeks post-SBRT, at nephrectomy. The treatment here: 15 Gy SBRT to primary tumor, nephrectomy 4 weeks later. Nephrectomy followed 15 Gy stereotactic body radiation by 4 weeks. Blood was sampled at baseline, 2 weeks and 4 weeks after SBRT. In germline, CDR1 is SGHAT, CDR2 FQNNGV. CDR3 length equals 17 residues. V was clipped by 0 bases and J by 5 bases; unmatched bases: 8. Study-level points and caveats: Top tumor clonotypes rose in blood 2 weeks post-radiation, then contracted.

Sequencing was performed with immunoSEQ multiplex PCR; in TCRdb, only in-frame clones are kept and a portion is missing. The sample contains tens of thousands of clones, approximately 81% of which appear only once. The receptor was derived from a man aged 55 to 69 with renal cell carcinoma. Source: blood, taken from a patient whose treatment included radiotherapy and nephrectomy. J is TRBJ2-2 and V is TRBV11-2, with 8 positions matching TRBD2. The DNA for the CDR3 is TGTGCCAGCAGCTTAGAAGGATTCGCGGGAGGAACCGGGGAGCTGTTTTTT. It codes for CASSLEGFAGGTGELFF.